This T cell receptor beta chain appears in the sequencing data of a study of OX40 agonist ivuxolimab in advanced cancers. About the study: Earlier anti-PD-1, anti-PD-L1 or anti-CTLA-4 therapy was permitted; under 50% had received some.

Sequenced by immunoSEQ multiplex PCR; TCRdb stores in-frame clones only, minus some. The table has 40,000 to 60,000 clones, about 81% seen once. Collection of blood occurred at baseline, at cycle 4 day 1, and at cycle 7 day 1. Germline V lookup: CDR1 SGHTA, CDR2 FQGNSA. The CDR3 runs 15 residues. The V gene lost 3 bases and the J gene lost 8 bases, with 19 bases spanning the gap. J is TRBJ1-1 and V is TRBV7-2, with D possibly TRBD1 on 5 matching bases. This TCR derives from an adult with an advanced solid tumor such as melanoma, head and neck, liver or kidney cancer. Sequenced here: CD4+ or CD8+ T cells sorted from blood, sampled in a trial of the OX40 agonist ivuxolimab. This CDR3 is CASSFVERGDGEAFF. The CDR3 DNA reads as TGTGCCAGCAGCTTCGTGGAGAGGGGTGACGGGGAAGCTTTCTTT.